The clone carrying this T cell receptor beta chain was recorded at least ten times. Germline V gene sequence: CDR1 MNHEY, CDR2 SVGEGT. V was pared by 8 bases and J by 5 bases, with 13 bases of the junction left unmatched. The CDR3 has 16 residues. This sample was included in a study of T cell repertoires in cytomegalovirus infection. TCRdb processed the reads anew with MiXCR; each CDR3 protein has one entry. The sample has roughly 240,000 distinct CDR3 sequences; 6% to 8% are singletons. Sequenced input: PBMCs. This receptor was taken from a human donor in good health (CMV status not recorded). Some clones in this sample may be carry-over from other donors' samples. The chain recombines TRBV6-2 or TRBV6-3 with TRBJ2-3; the match to TRBD2 covers 10 bases. CDR3 in amino acids: CASQEGWTSGQDTQYF. Here the CDR3 DNA reads TGTGCCAGCCAAGAGGGCTGGACTAGCGGCCAAGATACGCAGTATTTT.